This T cell receptor (beta chain) was identified during a study of response to subunit inactivated influenza vaccine. MiXCR, run by TCRdb on the RT-PCR reads, gives a single entry per CDR3 protein. This sample yields about 540,000 distinct CDR3 sequences, of which under 25% are seen a single time; under 3.5% belongs to the top ten. Trimming cost V 6 bases and J 8 bases, with 20 bases left between them. The CDR3 extends over 14 amino acids. Germline CDR1 is SGHRS and CDR2 is YFSETQ. Study-wide results and caveats: A suggestion made by the authors is that each seasonal influenza vaccination recruits few new T cells.

Note on this clonotype: The antigen remains unidentified.

The same data also contributed to another study, on T cells expressing NK-cell markers. From that report: TCR beta cDNA was generated via 5'RACE template switching incorporating UMIs. TCR beta repertoires came from sorted CD3+CD56+NKG2C+, CD3+CD56+NKG2C- and CD3+CD56-NKG2C+ T cells. These clonotypes, the leaders elsewhere, also led the CD3+CD56-NKG2C+ fraction in four donors. HCMV specificity was not established for the expanded NKG2C+ T cell clones.

This sequence was found in a man aged 45-60 years who received an inactivated influenza vaccine. This specimen consisted of CD4+ T cells sorted from PBMCs, obtained about 11 days after vaccination. The V call is TRBV5-1, the J call TRBJ1-2; tentatively, D is TRBD1 (5 bases). CDR3 nucleotide sequence: TGCGCCAGCACCAAACCGAGGGGCGCGGAAGGCTACACCTTC. It specifies CASTKPRGAEGYTF.